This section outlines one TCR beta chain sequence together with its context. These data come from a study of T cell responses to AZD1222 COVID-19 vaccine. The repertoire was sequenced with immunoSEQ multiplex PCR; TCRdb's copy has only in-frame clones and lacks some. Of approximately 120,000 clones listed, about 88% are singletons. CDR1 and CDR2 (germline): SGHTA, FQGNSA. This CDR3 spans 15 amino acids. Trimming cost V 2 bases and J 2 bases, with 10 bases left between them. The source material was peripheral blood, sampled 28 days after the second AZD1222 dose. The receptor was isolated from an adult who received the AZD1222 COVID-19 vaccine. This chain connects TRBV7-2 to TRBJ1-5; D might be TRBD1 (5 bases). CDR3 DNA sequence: TGTGCCAGCAGCTTATACGGGACCGGCAATCAGCCCCAGCATTTT. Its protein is CASSLYGTGNQPQHF. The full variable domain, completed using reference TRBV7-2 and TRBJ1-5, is GAGVSQSPSNKVTEKGKDVELRCDPISGHTALYWYRQSLGQGLEFLIYFQGNSAPDKSGLPSDRFSAERTGGSVSTLTIQRTQQEDSAVYLCASSLYGTGNQPQHFGDGTRLSIL.